This T cell receptor (beta chain) derives from a study of cytomegalovirus exposure and HLA in healthy donors. Germline V gene sequence: CDR1 LNHDA, CDR2 SQIVND (reference sequence). V lost 5 bases to trimming and J lost 2 bases, with 9 bases between them. This CDR3 has 13 residues. The table came from immunoSEQ multiplex PCR; TCRdb's copy has only in-frame clones and leaves some out. The profile covers about 49,000 clones, with about 91% appearing a single time and over 1.1% taken by the ten largest. A single count supports this clone. This TCR was sampled from a man younger than 30 in good health and CMV-seronegative. The J gene is TRBJ2-5, the V gene TRBV19, with D maybe TRBD1 (7 bases). Input material: PBMCs. CDR3 nucleotide sequence: TGTGCCAGTAGTGCGGGACAGCAAGAGACCCAGTACTTC. Translating it yields CASSAGQQETQYF.